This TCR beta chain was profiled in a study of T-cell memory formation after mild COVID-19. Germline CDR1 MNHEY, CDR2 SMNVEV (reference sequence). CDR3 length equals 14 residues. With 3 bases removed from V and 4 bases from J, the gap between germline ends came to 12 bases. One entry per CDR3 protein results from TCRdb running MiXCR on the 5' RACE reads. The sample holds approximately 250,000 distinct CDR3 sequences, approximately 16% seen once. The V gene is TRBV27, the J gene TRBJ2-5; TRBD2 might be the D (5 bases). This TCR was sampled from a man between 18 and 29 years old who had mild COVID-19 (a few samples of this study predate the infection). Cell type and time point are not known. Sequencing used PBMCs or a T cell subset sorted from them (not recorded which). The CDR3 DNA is TGTGCCAGCAGTTTCAAGGGAGTTGGAGAGACCCAGTACTTC. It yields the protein CASSFKGVGETQYF.